One and the same sample provided the 30 T cell receptor beta chains below, sequenced in a study of blood T cell repertoires in COVID-19. Method: immunoSEQ multiplex PCR; TCRdb's copy keeps in-frame clones and lacks some. The data hold around 71,000 clones, with approximately 83% observed a single time. What was sequenced was peripheral blood. The receptors here all came from a man under 40 with COVID-19, enrolled during active disease.

V gene TRBV28 combines with J gene TRBJ1-5, with D tentatively TRBD1 (5 bases). The V end lost 5 bases, the J end lost 2 bases, and 13 bases lay between the germline ends. The V gene's germline CDR1 is MDHEN and CDR2 SYDVKM. The CDR3 spans 15 residues. The CDR3 protein is CASSGASGGNQPQHF. The DNA for the CDR3 is TGTGCCAGCAGTGGGGCTTCGGGGGGCAATCAGCCCCAGCATTTT.

This clone was detected only a few times. The CDR3 DNA reads TGTGCCAGCAGGCTAGGGGCGAATGGCTACACCTTC. Protein product: CASRLGANGYTF. The rearrangement links TRBV7-9 to TRBJ1-2, with a tentative D call TRBD1 (5 bases). CDR1 SEHNR and CDR2 FQNEAQ come from the germline V gene (reference sequence). The V end was cut by 6 bases, the J end by 6 bases, with 11 bases between. This CDR3 is built from 12 residues.

This clone was seen only a few times. The V and J genes are TRBV15 and TRBJ1-1; 9 bases map to TRBD1. CDR1 and CDR2 from the germline V gene are LNHNV and YYDKDF (reference sequence). Trimming at V came to 3 bases and at J to 6 bases, leaving 20 bases not matched to a gene. The CDR3 has 19 residues. The CDR3 region is CATSSFINRGRFRFPEAFF. CDR3 nucleotides: TGTGCCACCAGCAGTTTCATAAACAGGGGGCGGTTTCGTTTCCCTGAAGCTTTCTTT.

The chain is built from TRBV28 and TRBJ2-1; TRBD2 matches at 7 bases. V lost 6 bases and J lost 0; bases outside the gene matches: 11. Per the germline V gene, CDR1 is MDHEN and CDR2 is SYDVKM. The CDR3 is 17 amino acids. The CDR3 coding sequence is TGTGCCAGCAGCCTGGGGGGAGCGGGGAGCTCCTACAATGAGCAGTTCTTC. This sequence encodes CASSLGGAGSSYNEQFF.

This clone was recorded a few times. The V and J genes are TRBV2 and TRBJ2-3; 10 positions match TRBD1. J was trimmed by 8 bases and V by 10 bases; bases with no gene match: 6. The CDR3 runs to 12 residues. Germline V lookup: CDR1 SNHLY, CDR2 FYNNEI. The CDR3 is CAIDRGPGTQYF. The CDR3 coding sequence is TGTGCCATAGACAGGGGGCCTGGTACGCAGTATTTT.

This chain connects TRBV28 to TRBJ1-1, with D tentatively TRBD1 (5 bases). Germline-derived CDR1 and CDR2 are MDHEN and SYDVKM. Trimming took 8 bases from V and 7 from J, leaving 14 bases between them. The CDR3 extends over 12 amino acids. CDR3 DNA sequence: TGTGCCAGCTCGAGTCGGGGGGATGAAGCTTTCTTT. Protein product: CASSSRGDEAFF.

Worth noting for this clone: This CDR3 is also generated by other DNA sequences in the sample. The chain employs TRBV30 and TRBJ2-3; the D gene is possibly TRBD2 (5 bases). There are 15 residues in the CDR3. The germline gives CDR1 GTSNPN, CDR2 SVGIG (reference sequence). V dropped 3 bases and J dropped 6 bases, with 19 bases sitting between them. CDR3 nucleotides: TGTGCCTGGAGAAGAAGCGGTGGAGGCGGTGATACGCAGTATTTT. It yields the protein CAWRRSGGGGDTQYF. The full variable domain, rest sourced from reference TRBV30 and TRBJ2-3, is SQTIHQWPATLVQPVGSPLSLECTVEGTSNPNLYWYRQAAGRGLQLLFYSVGIGQISSEVPQNLSASRPQDRQFILSSKKLLLSDSGFYLCAWRRSGGGGDTQYFGPGTRLTVL.

The chain couples TRBV27 to TRBJ2-6; D possibly corresponds to TRBD1 (6 bases). CDR1 MNHEY and CDR2 SMNVEV come from the germline V gene (reference sequence). V was pared by 5 bases and J by 0 bases, with 17 bases between. The length of the CDR3 is 18 residues. DNA for the CDR3: TGTGCCAGCAGTCCGACAGGCAGGGGCCTCTCTGGGGCCAACGTCCTGACTTTC. It translates to CASSPTGRGLSGANVLTF.

V usage is TRBV7-9 and J usage is TRBJ2-7, with 9 bases identical to TRBD1. Germline V gene sequence: CDR1 SEHNR, CDR2 FQNEAQ (reference sequence). Losses at the gene ends were 8 bases for V and 3 bases for J; bases not matched to a gene: 5. The CDR3 length is 13 residues. The CDR3 DNA is TGTGCCAGCTCCGGGACAGGGATCTACGAGCAGTACTTC. Amino acid sequence: CASSGTGIYEQYF.

V is TRBV24-1 and J is TRBJ2-1; 10 bases agree with TRBD2. The CDR3 spans 16 residues. V dropped 5 bases and J dropped 10; count of bases not matched to a gene: 13. Germline V lookup: CDR1 KGHDR, CDR2 SFDVKD. The CDR3 nucleotides read TGTGCCACCAGTGCCTCGGGCCTAGCGGGGGCATGGGAGCAGTTCTTC. It is translated as CATSASGLAGAWEQFF.

This clone was counted once. CDR3 nucleotide sequence: TGTGCCAGTACCCGGTGGCTAGCGGGCACGAACACCGGGGAGCTGTTTTTT. Its translation is CASTRWLAGTNTGELFF. The V and J genes are TRBV19 and TRBJ2-2; 8 nucleotides agree with TRBD2. CDR3 size: 17 residues. Germline CDR1 LNHDA, CDR2 SQIVND (reference sequence). With V trimmed by 7 bases and J by 0 bases, 10 bases remained unmatched.

This clone appeared once. The V call is TRBV7-9, the J call TRBJ1-2, with D perhaps matching TRBD1 (6 bases). The CDR3 has 15 amino acids. In germline, CDR1 is SEHNR, CDR2 FQNEAQ (reference sequence). V was shortened by 5 bases and J by 6 bases, with 19 bases between the two germline ends. CDR3 nucleotides: TGTGCCAGCAGCCCCGGAGGCGGAGCAGGGGATGGCTACACCTTC. It encodes CASSPGGGAGDGYTF.

The genes are TRBV11-2 and TRBJ1-2; no definite D call. The CDR3 consists of 12 residues. Germline V gene sequence: CDR1 SGHAT, CDR2 FQNNGV. V was shortened by 5 bases and J by 10 bases, with 14 bases between the two germline ends. CDR3 protein: CASSPTSTHYTF. The DNA of the CDR3 is TGTGCCAGCAGCCCAACATCCACCCACTACACCTTC.

The V and J genes are TRBV19 and TRBJ2-3, with D tentatively TRBD2 (5 bases). The length of the CDR3 is 15 residues. With 5 bases removed from V and 8 bases from J, the gap between germline ends came to 20 bases. Germline-derived CDR1 and CDR2 are LNHDA and SQIVND (reference sequence). The CDR3 region is CASSPRGLHSITQYF. Here the CDR3 DNA reads TGTGCCAGTAGTCCCCGTGGACTCCACAGCATTACGCAGTATTTT. The whole variable domain, remainder taken from reference TRBV19 and TRBJ2-3, is DGGITQSPKYLFRKEGQNVTLSCEQNLNHDAMYWYRQDPGQGLRLIYYSQIVNDFQKGDIAEGYSVSREKKESFPLTVTSAQKNPTAFYLCASSPRGLHSITQYFGPGTRLTVL.

This chain joins TRBV10-3 and TRBJ2-5, with D perhaps TRBD2 (6 bases). The CDR3 covers 13 residues. Germline lookup yields CDR1 ENHRY and CDR2 SYGVKD. V lost 7 bases to trimming and J lost 7 bases, with 16 bases between them. The CDR3 protein is CAITRTIGGTQYF. The CDR3 bases are TGTGCCATCACCCGGACTATCGGAGGGACCCAGTACTTC.

This chain joins TRBV2 and TRBJ2-7; TRBD1 might be the D (6 bases). CDR3 length: 15 amino acids. V was clipped by 5 bases and J by 3 bases, with 17 bases between them. Germline V lookup: CDR1 SNHLY, CDR2 FYNNEI. DNA for the CDR3: TGTGCCAGCAGTCTGGGACACCCGTCGGGCTACGAGCAGTACTTC. Residues: CASSLGHPSGYEQYF. The complete variable domain, with remaining parts taken from reference TRBV2 and TRBJ2-7, reads EPEVTQTPSHQVTQMGQEVILRCVPISNHLYFYWYRQILGQKVEFLVSFYNNEISEKSEIFDDQFSVERPDGSNFTLKIRSTKLEDSAMYFCASSLGHPSGYEQYFGPGTRLTVT.

The J gene is TRBJ1-3, the V gene TRBV6-6; no clear D. CDR1 and CDR2 from the germline V gene are MNHNY and SVGAGI (reference sequence). V lost 0 bases and J 4 bases, leaving 4 bases between the germline ends. This CDR3 spans 13 amino acids. The CDR3 sequence is CASSYSSGNTIYF. The CDR3 nucleotides are TGTGCCAGCAGTTACTCGAGCGGAAACACCATATATTTT.

This chain connects TRBV15 to TRBJ2-3; TRBD2 matches 8 bases. This CDR3 region has 16 residues. J lost 4 bases, V lost 3 bases, and 9 bases had no gene match. Germline V gives CDR1 LNHNV, CDR2 YYDKDF (reference sequence). The DNA for the CDR3 is TGTGCCACCAGCAGCGGCCGGGGGGGGCGGGCAGATACGCAGTATTTT. Translating it yields CATSSGRGGRADTQYF.

The chain employs TRBV6-2 or TRBV6-3 and TRBJ2-1, with TRBD2 matching 8 bases. Germline lookup yields CDR1 MNHEY and CDR2 SVGEGT. V dropped 4 bases and J dropped 2; count of bases not matched to a gene: 7. This CDR3 region has 16 residues. The CDR3 protein is CASSSFSGGAYNEQFF. The CDR3, as DNA: TGTGCCAGCAGTTCTTTTTCGGGGGGGGCCTACAATGAGCAGTTCTTC.

The chain couples TRBV10-2 to TRBJ1-5; D not resolved. The germline gives CDR1 WSHSY, CDR2 SAAADI. The CDR3 runs to 16 residues. V was cut by 3 bases and J by 5 bases, with 17 bases left in between. The CDR3 reads CASSDGRPSQYQPQHF. The DNA of the CDR3 is TGCGCCAGCAGTGATGGGAGGCCTTCTCAATATCAGCCCCAGCATTTT.

This rearrangement joins TRBV2 to TRBJ2-7; weak D call: TRBD2 (5 bases). CDR1 and CDR2 from the germline V gene are SNHLY and FYNNEI. V lost 8 bases to trimming and J lost 2 bases, with 16 bases between them. The CDR3 is 14 residues long. The CDR3 DNA is TGTGCCAGCCCTAGCAGCAAGCCCCCCTACGAGCAGTACTTC. Its protein is CASPSSKPPYEQYF.

The chain carries TRBV5-6 and TRBJ2-3; tentatively, D is TRBD2 (6 bases). V lost 7 bases, J lost 6 bases, and 15 bases lay in between. The CDR3 totals 13 residues. Germline V gene sequence: CDR1 SGHDT, CDR2 YYEEEE. CDR3 sequence reads: CASRDLQTDTQYF. In DNA, the CDR3 is TGTGCCAGCCGGGACTTACAGACGGATACGCAGTATTTT.

This chain links TRBV28 with TRBJ2-1, with 7 bases lining up with TRBD1. The junction had 8 bases not matched to a gene; V was cut back by 3 bases and J by 6 bases. Germline values: CDR1 MDHEN, CDR2 SYDVKM. This CDR3 is built from 15 residues. CDR3 sequence: CASSLKRAGGNEQFF. CDR3 DNA: TGTGCCAGCAGTTTGAAGAGGGCAGGGGGCAATGAGCAGTTCTTC. Variable domain in full (rest from reference TRBV28 and TRBJ2-1): DVKVTQSSRYLVKRTGEKVFLECVQDMDHENMFWYRQDPGLGLRLIYFSYDVKMKEKGDIPEGYSVSREKKERFSLILESASTNQTSMYLCASSLKRAGGNEQFFGPGTRLTVL.

V is TRBV4-2 and J is TRBJ2-1; D possibly corresponds to TRBD1 (6 bases). CDR1 and CDR2 (germline): LGHNA, YNFKEQ. The CDR3 runs 13 residues. The V gene lost 1 base and the J gene lost 8 bases, with 9 bases spanning the gap. In DNA, the CDR3 is TGTGCCAGCAGCCAAGGGAAGGGGGATGAGCAGTTCTTC. The encoded protein is CASSQGKGDEQFF.

The chain recombines TRBV6-5 with TRBJ1-2, with 9 bases fitting TRBD1. The CDR3 loop spans 14 amino acids. V was pared by 6 bases and J by 4 bases, with 6 bases of the junction left unmatched. In germline, CDR1 is MNHEY, CDR2 SVGAGI. CDR3 protein: CASSSDRGGYGYTF. The CDR3 DNA follows: TGTGCCAGCAGCTCGGACAGGGGAGGCTATGGCTACACCTTC.

J is TRBJ1-5 and V is TRBV11-2; 7 bases fit TRBD1. CDR3 size: 15 residues. J gave up 3 bases and V 4 bases, and 6 bases lay outside the gene matches. In germline, CDR1 is SGHAT, CDR2 FQNNGV. CDR3 sequence (DNA): TGTGCCAGCAGCTATTCCACAGGGGACAATCAGCCCCAGCATTTT. Its translation is CASSYSTGDNQPQHF.

The table lists this clone with a count of one. The chain employs TRBV30 and TRBJ1-2; the D is unclear. The CDR3 contains 12 residues. CDR1 and CDR2 (germline): GTSNPN, SVGIG (reference sequence). V shed 5 bases and J shed 4 bases, with 11 bases lying between them. CDR3 sequence: CAWGRRGYGYTF. In nucleotides, the CDR3 is TGTGCCTGGGGCCGAAGAGGCTATGGCTACACCTTC.

The CDR3 reads CASNGGGAGNTIYF. The CDR3 DNA reads TGTGCCAGCAACGGCGGTGGAGCTGGAAACACCATATATTTT. The V and J genes are TRBV11-1 and TRBJ1-3; D unresolved. Between the trimmed V and J ends, which lost 7 bases and 2 bases, there was a span of 12 bases. The CDR3 is 14 residues long. Germline V gene data show CDR1 as SGHAT and CDR2 as FQDESV (reference sequence).

V is TRBV4-2 and J is TRBJ1-6; D is unresolved. Per germline, CDR1 LGHNA and CDR2 YNFKEQ. The CDR3 totals 14 residues. Trimming removed 2 bases from V and 9 bases from J, with 11 bases in between. CDR3 coding DNA: TGTGCCAGCAGCCAAAGTGGGGAGGGTTCACCCCTCCACTTT. Amino acid sequence: CASSQSGEGSPLHF.

This chain uses TRBV15 with TRBJ1-2; D is ambiguous. Germline V gives CDR1 LNHNV, CDR2 YYDKDF (reference sequence). The CDR3 length is 14 residues. The V end was cut by 4 bases, the J end by 10 bases, with 19 bases between. The DNA for the CDR3 is TGTGCCACCAGCAAAAGAGAGGTATCTCTGGACTACACCTTC. Its protein is CATSKREVSLDYTF. The complete variable domain, with remaining parts taken from reference TRBV15 and TRBJ1-2, reads DAMVIQNPRYQVTQFGKPVTLSCSQTLNHNVMYWYQQKSSQAPKLLFHYYDKDFNNEADTPDNFQSRRPNTSFCFLDIRSPGLGDTAMYLCATSKREVSLDYTFGSGTRLTVV.